One and the same sample provided the 20 T cell receptor beta chains below, sequenced in a study of CD8+ T cells in alopecia areata. Extraction of RNA preceded its reverse transcription into cDNA, which served as the sequencing template. Produced via immunoSEQ multiplex PCR; TCRdb's table is partial and in-frame only. The sample has roughly 120,000 clones; around 50% are singletons. As to treatment: oral pan-JAK inhibitor, 5-10 mg twice daily. Here the sequenced sample was CD8+ T cells sorted from blood, taken at week 24, from a patient treated with tofacitinib. These receptors came from a human donor with alopecia areata.

For this clone: This specimen includes other DNA sequences encoding the same CDR3. The V and J genes are TRBV7-9 and TRBJ2-7; D ambiguous. Germline V lookup: CDR1 SEHNR, CDR2 FQNEAQ (reference sequence). V was trimmed by 4 bases and J by 4 bases, leaving 8 bases between them. This CDR3 comprises 12 residues. CDR3 region: CASSSTGYEQYF. The CDR3 DNA follows: TGTGCCAGCAGCTCGACCGGGTACGAGCAGTACTTC.

The rearrangement uses TRBV5-6 and TRBJ2-7; D not resolved. V shed 0 bases and J shed 0 bases, with 7 bases lying between them. CDR1 and CDR2 (germline): SGHDT, YYEEEE. The CDR3 spans 14 residues. CDR3 loop: CASSLGTDSYEQYF. For the CDR3, the DNA is TGTGCCAGCAGCTTGGGGACCGACTCCTACGAGCAGTACTTC.

This chain connects TRBV7-2 to TRBJ1-1, with D possibly TRBD1 on 6 matching bases. CDR3 length: 15 amino acids. The germline V and J ends were trimmed by 7 bases and 3 bases, with 18 bases remaining between them. Germline-derived CDR1 and CDR2 are SGHTA and FQGNSA. Here the CDR3 reads CASTWWGRVYTEAFF. CDR3 nucleotide sequence: TGTGCCAGCACCTGGTGGGGGCGCGTCTACACTGAAGCTTTCTTT.

This clone showed up just a few times. The CDR3: CASGWTTGPPNEQFF. CDR3 coding DNA: TGTGCTAGTGGTTGGACGACAGGTCCCCCCAATGAGCAGTTCTTC. V is TRBV12-5 and J is TRBJ2-1, with D possibly matching TRBD1 (6 bases). CDR1 is LGHNT and CDR2 is FRNRAP in the germline V gene. V was pared by 4 bases and J by 6 bases, with 16 bases between. The CDR3 has 15 amino acids. Together with reference TRBV12-5 and TRBJ2-1, the CDR3 gives the full variable domain: DARVTQTPRHKVTEMGQEVTMRCQPILGHNTVFWYRQTMMQGLELLAYFRNRAPLDDSGMPKDRFSAEMPDATLATLKIQPSEPRDSAVYFCASGWTTGPPNEQFFGPGTRLTVL.

CDR3 loop: CASSGTGGYTEAFF. As DNA, the CDR3 is TGTGCCAGCAGTGGTACAGGGGGCTATACTGAAGCTTTCTTT. The chain links TRBV25-1 to TRBJ1-1, with 9 bases that match TRBD1. J lost 5 bases, V lost 4 bases, and 5 bases had no gene match. The CDR3 length is 14 residues. The germline V gene encodes CDR1 MGHDK and CDR2 SYGVNS.

The V call is TRBV5-6, the J call TRBJ1-1; possibly TRBD1 for D (5 bases). Germline V lookup: CDR1 SGHDT, CDR2 YYEEEE. This CDR3 contains 15 residues. Trimming removed 3 bases from V and 3 bases from J, with 15 bases in between. CDR3 in DNA: TGTGCCAGCAGCTGGGGAGGGGCAGGGTACACTGAAGCTTTCTTT. Translation: CASSWGGAGYTEAFF.

Notes on this clone: At the DNA level, this CDR3 is encoded by other sequences in the same sample as well. This chain uses TRBV27 with TRBJ1-5, with a weak D call TRBD1 (5 bases). The CDR3 extends over 13 amino acids. The germline V gene encodes CDR1 MNHEY and CDR2 SMNVEV (reference sequence). The ends were cut back, 5 bases at V and 1 base at J, with 6 bases in the middle. CDR3 nucleotides: TGTGCCAGCAGTCAGGGAAGCAATCAGCCCCAGCATTTT. It is translated as CASSQGSNQPQHF.

The chain has TRBV5-6 and TRBJ2-2, with 10 nucleotides matching TRBD1. The CDR3 runs to 16 residues. CDR1 SGHDT and CDR2 YYEEEE come from the germline V gene. V gave up 4 bases and J gave up 5 bases; unmatched junction bases: 8. The CDR3 loop reads CASSAEGTGATGELFF. The CDR3 DNA reads as TGTGCCAGCAGCGCCGAGGGGACAGGGGCGACCGGGGAGCTGTTTTTT.

The V call is TRBV9, the J call TRBJ2-7; D unclear. The CDR3 contains 12 residues. Germline loops: CDR1 SGDLS, CDR2 YYNGEE. V gave up 4 bases and J gave up 7 bases, with 12 bases separating them. The CDR3 here is CASSPHPGEQYF. The CDR3 nucleotides read TGTGCCAGCAGCCCCCACCCCGGAGAGCAGTACTTC.

The chain is built from TRBV5-4 and TRBJ2-7; TRBD1 might be the D (7 bases). Germline CDR1 and CDR2: SGHNT and YYREEE (reference sequence). Trimming shortened V by 1 base and J by 0 bases, and 14 bases separated the two germline ends. There are 16 residues in the CDR3. The CDR3 nucleotides are TGTGCCAGCAGCTTGCTCAGGGGGGACGGCTCCTACGAGCAGTACTTC. As protein: CASSLLRGDGSYEQYF.

The chain has TRBV5-4 and TRBJ2-7; D gene uncertain. Trimming took off 1 base at V and 2 bases at J, with 10 bases between the two ends. CDR1 SGHNT and CDR2 YYREEE come from the germline V gene (reference sequence). CDR3 length equals 14 residues. The CDR3 DNA reads TGTGCCAGCAGCTTGCTCTCCAGTCCCTACGAGCAGTACTTC. Its protein is CASSLLSSPYEQYF.

The chain uses TRBV10-3 and TRBJ2-7; D possibly matches TRBD1 or TRBD2 (5 bases each). Per germline, CDR1 ENHRY and CDR2 SYGVKD. This CDR3 is built from 14 residues. V was trimmed by 6 bases and J by 2 bases, leaving 14 bases between them. The CDR3 region has the DNA TGTGCCATCAGCGGGACCGACGGTACCTACGAGCAGTACTTC. Residues: CAISGTDGTYEQYF.

The chain combines TRBV4-1 with TRBJ1-2; D is ambiguous. The V gene's germline CDR1 is MGHRA and CDR2 YSYEKL. This CDR3 spans 14 amino acids. Trimming took 0 bases from V and 3 from J, leaving 8 bases between them. DNA of the CDR3: TGCGCCAGCAGCCAAGAAATGAGGGACTATGGCTACACCTTC. Protein sequence: CASSQEMRDYGYTF.

The genes are TRBV2 and TRBJ2-5; 8 nucleotides line up with TRBD1. With V trimmed by 6 bases and J by 3 bases, 3 bases remained unmatched. This CDR3 is built from 13 residues. Germline CDR1 reads SNHLY; CDR2 reads FYNNEI. The CDR3 loop is CASRGTGEETQYF. The CDR3 DNA reads as TGTGCCAGCAGGGGGACAGGTGAAGAGACCCAGTACTTC.

The rearrangement uses TRBV6-5 and TRBJ2-1, with D perhaps TRBD2 (6 bases). The CDR3 length is 13 residues. Trimming stripped 3 bases from V and 10 bases from J, with 13 bases between. Germline CDR1 reads MNHEY; CDR2 reads SVGAGI. CDR3 sequence (DNA): TGTGCCAGCAGTTATGCGGGGTATGCCGAGCAGTTCTTC. The encoded protein is CASSYAGYAEQFF.

This clone was counted a few times. J is TRBJ1-6 and V is TRBV23-1; D gene uncertain. TRBV23-1 is an open reading frame whose function is uncertain. The V end lost 3 bases, the J end lost 2 bases, and 11 bases lay between the germline ends. CDR3 length: 16 residues. CDR3 loop: CASSHFDGTYNSPLHF. The CDR3 DNA reads TGCGCCAGCAGTCATTTCGACGGAACCTATAATTCACCCCTCCACTTT.

This chain joins TRBV9 and TRBJ1-1; D is undetermined. The CDR3 is made up of 14 amino acids. V was clipped by 6 bases and J by 4 bases, with 16 bases between them. CDR1 SGDLS and CDR2 YYNGEE come from the germline V gene. CDR3 bases: TGTGCCAGCAATGGTGACGGTGCGGTCACTGAAGCTTTCTTT. It encodes CASNGDGAVTEAFF.

A few counts support this clone. V is TRBV7-2 and J is TRBJ2-7, with 8 bases lining up with TRBD1. V lost 3 bases, J lost 0 bases, and 4 bases stayed unmatched. The CDR3 consists of 15 residues. Germline V gives CDR1 SGHTA, CDR2 FQGNSA. The CDR3 region is CASSFGQGISYEQYF. The CDR3, as DNA: TGTGCCAGCAGCTTCGGACAGGGAATCTCCTACGAGCAGTACTTC.

The gene calls are TRBV6-5 and TRBJ1-1, with 8 bases lining up with TRBD1. V gave up 10 bases and J gave up 1 base; unmatched junction bases: 8. The CDR3 has 14 residues. The germline V gene encodes CDR1 MNHEY and CDR2 SVGAGI. This CDR3 reads CATTETGANTEAFF. Here the CDR3 DNA reads TGTGCCACGACCGAGACAGGGGCGAACACTGAAGCTTTCTTT.

The chain recombines TRBV7-9 with TRBJ2-4; D may be TRBD2 (5 bases). The CDR3 spans 15 residues. CDR1 is SEHNR and CDR2 is FQNEAQ in the germline V gene (reference sequence). Trimming left V 3 bases short and J 4 bases short, with 13 bases between. CDR3 coding DNA: TGTGCCAGCAGCTTGTCTCGGGGATCTAAAAACATTCAGTACTTC. Amino acid sequence: CASSLSRGSKNIQYF.